This T cell receptor beta chain was captured by sequencing in a study of shared clonotypes between healthy human individuals. Overall study findings and caveats: The sharing of 4.5% to 5.5% of naive CD4 clonotypes was seen across several donors.

This CDR3 is built from 17 residues. V lost 2 bases and J 1 base, leaving 16 bases between the germline ends. Germline-derived CDR1 and CDR2 are SGHTA and FQGNSA. Selected positively for CCR7 and CD45RO-negative, naive CD8 cells excluded terminally differentiated effector memory CD45RA+ cells. A word on this clone: Its target is not known.

Using immunoSEQ multiplex PCR, the repertoire was profiled, and TCRdb retains in-frame clones only, with some absent. Of approximately 1.9 million clones in the sample, 80% to 95% were seen once. The receptor's source is a man aged 18 to 29 in good health. Some clones in this sample may be carry-over from other donors' samples. Material: naive CD8+ T cells from PBMCs. This chain uses TRBV7-2 with TRBJ2-3; D is perhaps TRBD1 or TRBD2 (5 bases each). The DNA of the CDR3 is TGTGCCAGCAGCTTAATGGGGACCCCAGCCCGCACAGATACGCAGTATTTT. Amino acid sequence: CASSLMGTPARTDTQYF.